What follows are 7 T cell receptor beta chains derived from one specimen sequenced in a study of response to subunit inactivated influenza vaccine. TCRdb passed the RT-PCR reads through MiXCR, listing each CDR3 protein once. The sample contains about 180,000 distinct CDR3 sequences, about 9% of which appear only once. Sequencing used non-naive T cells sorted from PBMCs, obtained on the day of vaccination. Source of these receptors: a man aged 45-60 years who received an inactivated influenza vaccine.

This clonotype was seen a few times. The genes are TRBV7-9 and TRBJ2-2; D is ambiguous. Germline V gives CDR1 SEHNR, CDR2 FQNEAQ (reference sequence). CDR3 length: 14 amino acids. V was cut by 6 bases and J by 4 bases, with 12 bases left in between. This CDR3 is CASRPDGFTGELFF. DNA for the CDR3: TGTGCCAGCAGACCGGACGGGTTCACCGGGGAGCTGTTTTTT.

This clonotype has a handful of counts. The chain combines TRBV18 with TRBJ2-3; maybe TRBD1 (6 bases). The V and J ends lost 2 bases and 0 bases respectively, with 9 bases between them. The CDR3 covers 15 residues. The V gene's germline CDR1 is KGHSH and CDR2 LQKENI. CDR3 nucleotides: TGTGCCAGCTCACCAACCGGACAGAGCACAGATACGCAGTATTTT. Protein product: CASSPTGQSTDTQYF.

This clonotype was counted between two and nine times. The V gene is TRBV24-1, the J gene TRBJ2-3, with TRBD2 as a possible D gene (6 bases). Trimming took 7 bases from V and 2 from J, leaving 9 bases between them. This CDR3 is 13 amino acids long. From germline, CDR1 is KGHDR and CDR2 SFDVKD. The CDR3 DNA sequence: TGTGCCACCAGGGGGGGAAACACAGATACGCAGTATTTT. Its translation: CATRGGNTDTQYF.

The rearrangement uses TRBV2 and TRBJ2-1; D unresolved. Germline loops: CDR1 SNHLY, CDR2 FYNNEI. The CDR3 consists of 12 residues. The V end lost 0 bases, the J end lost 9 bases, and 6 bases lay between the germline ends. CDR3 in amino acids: CASSEAFIEQFF. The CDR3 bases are TGTGCCAGCAGTGAAGCGTTTATTGAGCAGTTCTTC.

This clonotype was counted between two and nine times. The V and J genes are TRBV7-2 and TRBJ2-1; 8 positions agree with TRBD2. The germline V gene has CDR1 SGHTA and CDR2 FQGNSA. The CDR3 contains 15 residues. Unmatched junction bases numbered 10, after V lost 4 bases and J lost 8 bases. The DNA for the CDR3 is TGTGCCAGCAGCTGGATAGCGGGGCGGTTCGATGAGCAGTTCTTC. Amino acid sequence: CASSWIAGRFDEQFF.

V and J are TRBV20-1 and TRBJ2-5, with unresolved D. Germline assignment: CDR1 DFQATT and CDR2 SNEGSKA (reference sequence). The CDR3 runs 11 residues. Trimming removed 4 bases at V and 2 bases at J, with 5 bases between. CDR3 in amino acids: CSAIIQETQYF. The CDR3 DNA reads TGCAGTGCTATCATACAAGAGACCCAGTACTTC.

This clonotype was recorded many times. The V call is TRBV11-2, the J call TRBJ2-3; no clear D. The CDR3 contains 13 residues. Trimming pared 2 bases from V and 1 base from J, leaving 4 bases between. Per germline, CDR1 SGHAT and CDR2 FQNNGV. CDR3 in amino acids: CASSLYGTDTQYF. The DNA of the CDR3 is TGTGCCAGCAGCTTATACGGCACAGATACGCAGTATTTT.